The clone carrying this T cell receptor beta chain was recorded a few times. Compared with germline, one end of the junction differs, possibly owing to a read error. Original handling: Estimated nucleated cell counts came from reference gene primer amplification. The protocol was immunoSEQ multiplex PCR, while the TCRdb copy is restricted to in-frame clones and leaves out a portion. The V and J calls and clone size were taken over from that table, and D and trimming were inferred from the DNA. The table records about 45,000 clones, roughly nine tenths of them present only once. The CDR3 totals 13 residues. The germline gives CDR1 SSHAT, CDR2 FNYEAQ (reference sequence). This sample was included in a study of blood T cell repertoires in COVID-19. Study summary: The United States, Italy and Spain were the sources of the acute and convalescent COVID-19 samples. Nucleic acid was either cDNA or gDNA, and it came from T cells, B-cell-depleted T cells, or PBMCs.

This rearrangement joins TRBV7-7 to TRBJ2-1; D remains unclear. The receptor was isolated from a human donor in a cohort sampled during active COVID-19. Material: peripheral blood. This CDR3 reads CASRPLRHNEQFF. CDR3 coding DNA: TGTGCTAGCAGACCATTGCGCCACAATGAGCAGTTCTTC.